This T cell receptor beta chain was recovered during a study of siplizumab effects on memory and regulatory T cells. CDR1 is MNHNY, CDR2 SVGAGI, per germline (reference sequence). Deletions cut 7 bases from V and 2 bases from J, with 6 bases between. The CDR3 is 12 residues long. This clone appeared once. Its antigen is not identified. Broader study findings: Where siplizumab was present, mappable alloreactive CD4+ clones averaged approximately 66% Treg-derived, compared with roughly 30% in controls. Siplizumab caused a significant drop in alloreactive sequences traceable to unstimulated CD4+ memory cells. Naive T cells looked more diverse than memory cells, and they looked like major contributors to the alloresponse.

TCRdb's table, derived via immunoSEQ multiplex PCR, lists solely in-frame clones and lacks some. The table records about 99,000 clones, over 90% of them present only once. The source is a human donor in good health. Sample: Tregs sorted from blood. The chain couples TRBV6-6 to TRBJ1-5, with D maybe TRBD1 (5 bases). This CDR3 reads CASKGGNQPQHF. CDR3 DNA sequence: TGTGCCAGCAAAGGGGGCAATCAGCCCCAGCATTTT.